This passage covers 25 T cell receptor beta chains from one sample sequenced in a study of CD8+ T cells in alopecia areata (dated by TCRdb to the late 2010s). Library prep was done by the immunoSEQ multiplex PCR assay. For TCR sequencing, RNA was extracted from every sample and reverse transcribed into cDNA to serve as template. The table was pulled from immuneACCESS by TCRdb, which kept in-frame rearrangements only. Such tables lose some clones; where checked, under half of the loss comes from unresolved V genes, and the rest has no known cause. This sample has 200,000 to 300,000 clones in the table, none counted a single time. The top ten clones comprise 0.9% to 1.5% of the sample. Pooled mouse cutaneous lymph node cells were stained for CD4, CD8alpha, NKG2D, NKG2ACE and other markers and were then sorted on a BD Influx. Sequencing was carried out using CD4+ T cells sorted from a lymph node. The origin of the receptors is a C3H/HeJ mouse with alopecia areata. Mice belonging to this strain carry MHC haplotype H2-k.

This clone was counted between two and nine times. Genes and germline come from the mouse. The read ends 4 residues before the CDR3 terminus; that terminus is restored from the germline J gene. Additional DNA sequences in this sample encode the identical CDR3. The V call is TRBV19, the J call TRBJ1-1; D possibly corresponds to TRBD1 (5 bases). The germline gives CDR1 FNHDT, CDR2 SITEND (reference sequence). The CDR3 has 12 amino acids. The CDR3 protein is CASSMGGTEVFF. CDR3 bases read: TGTGCCAGCAGTATGGGGGGGACA. The complete variable domain, with remaining parts taken from reference TRBV19 and TRBJ1-1, reads GGIITQTPKFLIGQEGQKLTLKCQQNFNHDTMYWYRQDSGKGLRLIYYSITENDLQKGDLSEGYDASREKKSSFSLTVTSAQKNEMAVFLCASSMGGTEVFFGKGTRLTVV.

Details on this clone: Mouse germline and gene names are used. The DNA ends 3 residues before the CDR3 does, and the rest of the CDR3 is filled in from the germline J gene. Other nucleotide sequences in the sample specify the same CDR3. This chain links TRBV5 with TRBJ1-6, with TRBD1 identical over 8 bases. TRBJ1-6 is noted as an ORF with a role that remains uncertain. This CDR3 has 15 residues. CDR1 LGHNA and CDR2 YNLKQL come from the germline V gene (reference sequence). V lost 4 bases to trimming and J lost 7 bases; unmatched junction nucleotides: 6. The covered CDR3 bases are TGTGCCAGCAGCCCGACAGGGGCCGGGAATTCGCCC. This translates into CASSPTGAGNSP. The CDR3, in full, reads CASSPTGAGNSPLYF.

In this sample, this clone turned up a few times. The listed genes are named as in mouse. The CDR3 goes on 3 residues after the read ends, and that part is filled in from the germline J gene. The chain is built from TRBV19 and TRBJ1-6; D possibly corresponds to TRBD1 (5 bases). TRBJ1-6 is reported as an ORF; its role is uncertain. V was pared by 2 bases and J by 7 bases, with 7 bases between. CDR1 and CDR2 (germline): FNHDT, SITEND (reference sequence). The CDR3 runs to 13 residues. CDR3 protein: CASSITGNSPLYF. CDR3 DNA, as far as it was read: TGTGCCAGCAGTATTACAGGAAATTCGCCC.

This clone was counted a few times. Gene labels here are mouse ones. The part of the CDR3 DNA that was read is TGTGCCTGGAGTCTGACGGGGACAGGAGTCTCC. Residues: CAWSLTGTGVS. The whole CDR3 sequence is CAWSLTGTGVSDYTF. This sequence joins TRBV31 and TRBJ1-2, with 8 bases fitting TRBD1. The CDR3 goes on 4 residues after the read ends, and that part is filled in from the germline J gene. Per germline, CDR1 GKSSPN and CDR2 SITVG. The CDR3 has 15 amino acids. V lost 0 bases, J lost 4 bases, and 7 bases stayed unmatched. The whole variable domain, remainder taken from reference TRBV31 and TRBJ1-2, is AQTIHQWPVAEIKAVGSPLSLGCTIKGKSSPNLYWYWQATGGTLQQLFYSITVGQVESVVQLNLSASRPKDDQFILSTEKLLLSHSGFYLCAWSLTGTGVSDYTFGSGTRLLVI.

Only a few counts were recorded for this clone. Any gene name here is a mouse gene name. The read falls 4 residues short of the CDR3 end, and the missing part is taken from the germline J gene. This rearrangement joins TRBV13-1 to TRBJ2-3, with D possibly TRBD1 on 6 matching bases. The CDR3 length is 13 residues. Trimming took 6 bases from V and 4 from J, leaving 12 bases between them. Per the germline V gene, CDR1 is NSHNY and CDR2 is SYGAGN. The CDR3 DNA, read in part, is TGTGCCAGCAACTCCGGGACAACAGAA. It translates to CASNSGTTE. The whole CDR3 region reads CASNSGTTETLYF.

Of note for this clone: Mouse gene names apply. The read stops 4 residues short of the end of the CDR3; the missing end is completed from the germline J gene. Other DNA variants within this sample encode the same CDR3. This chain links TRBV5 with TRBJ2-7; 8 bases align to TRBD1. V trimming: 2 bases; J trimming: 1 base; junction bases outside the gene matches: 4. CDR1 and CDR2 from the germline V gene are LGHNA and YNLKQL (reference sequence). The CDR3 length is 15 residues. CDR3 DNA (partial): TGTGCCAGCAGCCAAACAACAGGGGGTTCCTAT. Protein sequence: CASSQTTGGSY. The entire CDR3 reads CASSQTTGGSYEQYF.

This clone has more than one count but fewer than ten. Gene and germline names: mouse. The read stops 4 residues short of the end of the CDR3; the missing end is completed from the germline J gene. J is TRBJ2-3 and V is TRBV17, with 12 bases that match TRBD1. V shed 3 bases and J 1 base; nucleotides not matched to a gene: 2. The CDR3 spans 16 residues. CDR1 and CDR2 (germline): MNHDT, YYDKIL. The DNA read from the CDR3 is TGTGCTAGCAGTAGGGGACAGGGGGCAGGTGCAGAA. Its translation: CASSRGQGAGAE. The whole CDR3 reads CASSRGQGAGAETLYF.

This clone came up a few times. Gene names denote mouse genes. The read comes to an end 4 residues before the CDR3 does, leaving the germline J gene to fill in the end. V is TRBV5 and J is TRBJ2-2; 8 positions agree with TRBD2. This CDR3 is built from 14 residues. Germline trimming cut 6 bases from V and 0 bases from J; bases unmatched to any gene: 0. Germline assignment: CDR1 LGHNA and CDR2 YNLKQL (reference sequence). The CDR3 spells CASRGLANTGQLYF. The part of the CDR3 DNA that was read is TGTGCCAGCAGGGGACTGGCAAACACCGGG.

A remark on this clone: The genes are named according to mouse. With the read ending 4 residues before the CDR3 end, the germline J gene is used to fill in that end. V is TRBV13-1 and J is TRBJ1-1; the D gene is possibly TRBD1 (6 bases). CDR3 length: 15 amino acids. CDR1 is NSHNY and CDR2 is SYGAGN in the germline V gene. Trimming took 1 base from V and 0 from J, leaving 10 bases between them. CDR3 sequence reads: CASSDPDRSNTEVFF. Partial CDR3 DNA: TGTGCCAGCAGTGATCCTGACAGGTCAAACACA.

The sample holds a few counts of this clone. Genes and germline are mouse. The CDR3 spells CASSAQRQSYAEQFF. The sequenced CDR3 bases are TGTGCCAGCAGTGCTCAGAGACAGTCCTATGCT. The chain links TRBV13-1 to TRBJ2-1; D is perhaps TRBD1 (5 bases). The read terminates 4 residues before the CDR3 end, so the remaining end is supplied by the germline J gene. Germline V lookup: CDR1 NSHNY, CDR2 SYGAGN. Trimming left V 3 bases short and J 3 bases short, with 13 bases between. The CDR3 spans 15 residues.

This clone has a handful of counts. Gene names refer to mouse genes. The read ends 4 residues before the CDR3 terminus; that terminus is restored from the germline J gene. The V and J genes are TRBV5 and TRBJ2-7; 12 positions match TRBD2. CDR3 length: 15 residues. Germline V gene data show CDR1 as LGHNA and CDR2 as YNLKQL (reference sequence). Incomplete CDR3 DNA: TGTGCCAGCAGCCCTCGACTGGGGGGGCCTTAT. As protein: CASSPRLGGPY. The CDR3, in full, reads CASSPRLGGPYEQYF.

In the case of this clone: Gene names are the mouse ones. The CDR3 is cut off 3 residues early in the read; its end comes from the germline J gene. The V call is TRBV13-2, the J call TRBJ1-6; D gene ambiguous. TRBJ1-6 is an ORF, with its function uncertain. Per germline, CDR1 NNHNN and CDR2 SYGAGS (reference sequence). V gave up 3 bases and J gave up 5 bases, with 6 bases separating them. The CDR3 runs 13 residues. The CDR3 is CASGVRNNSPLYF. The CDR3 bases that were read are TGTGCCAGCGGTGTCAGGAATAATTCGCCC.

A word on this clone: Gene names refer to mouse genes. From the germline J gene comes the end of the CDR3, since the read stops 4 residues before it. The genes are TRBV13-1 and TRBJ2-2; possible D gene TRBD1, 5 bases. The CDR3 contains 13 residues. Trimming left V 4 bases short and J 5 bases short, with 9 bases between. Germline V CDR1 and CDR2: NSHNY, SYGAGN. The part of the CDR3 DNA that was read is TGTGCCAGCAGTCTTCAGGGAACCGGG. Protein product: CASSLQGTG. The whole CDR3 reads CASSLQGTGQLYF.

This clone was seen a few times. Any gene name here is a mouse gene name. The read halts 4 residues ahead of the CDR3 end, with the missing end drawn from the germline J gene. Additional DNA sequences in this sample encode the identical CDR3. The V call is TRBV12-1, the J call TRBJ2-2; TRBD1 matches at 7 bases. This CDR3 is 16 amino acids long. The V segment lost 4 bases and the J segment 2 bases; nucleotides outside the gene matches: 9. Germline V gene sequence: CDR1 SGHSN, CDR2 HYEKVE. CDR3 region: CASSLPGQENTGQLYF. The CDR3 bases that were read are TGTGCCAGCTCCCTTCCAGGACAGGAGAACACCGGG.

As concerns this clone: The gene names here belong to mouse. The observed sequence ends 4 residues before the CDR3 terminus, with the missing tail filled in from the germline J gene. The chain uses TRBV1 and TRBJ1-2; TRBD1 is a possible D gene (5 bases). With 1 base removed from V and 2 bases from J, the gap between germline ends came to 8 bases. The CDR3 has 14 amino acids. In germline, CDR1 is NSQYPW, CDR2 LRSPGD (reference sequence). The CDR3 sequence: CTCSAARQNSDYTF. The CDR3 DNA, read in part, is TGCACCTGCAGTGCAGCCCGACAGAACTCC.

This clone was detected only a few times. Mouse germline and gene names are used. The read finishes 4 residues shy of the CDR3 end, and the germline J gene is used to complete it. The sample contains more than one DNA sequence encoding this CDR3. The chain is built from TRBV13-1 and TRBJ1-2; 7 bases line up with TRBD1. The germline CDR1 and CDR2 sequences are NSHNY and SYGAGN. The V segment lost 0 bases and the J segment 4 bases; nucleotides outside the gene matches: 0. The CDR3 has 13 residues. The covered CDR3 bases are TGTGCCAGCAGTGATGCAGGGGGCTCC. Its translation is CASSDAGGS. The full CDR3 protein is CASSDAGGSDYTF.

On this clone: Gene names refer to mouse genes. With the read ending 4 residues before the CDR3 end, the germline J gene is used to fill in that end. The chain uses TRBV1 and TRBJ2-5; TRBD1 matches at 11 bases. Germline values: CDR1 NSQYPW, CDR2 LRSPGD (reference sequence). The CDR3 extends over 16 amino acids. The CDR3: CTCSADPRDRGDTQYF. Incomplete CDR3 DNA: TGCACCTGCAGTGCAGATCCGCGGGACAGGGGGGAC.

This clone was picked up a small number of times. The gene symbols are mouse symbols. The sequence runs out 4 residues before the end of the CDR3; the remainder is reconstructed from the germline J gene. The rearrangement joins TRBV19 to TRBJ2-2, with 7 bases identical to TRBD2. This CDR3 is 14 amino acids long. CDR1 is FNHDT, CDR2 SITEND, per germline (reference sequence). V was pared by 4 bases and J by 4 bases, with 4 bases of the junction left unmatched. The CDR3 protein is CASSPGGGTGQLYF. CDR3 DNA, as far as it was read: TGTGCCAGCAGTCCTGGGGGAGGCACCGGG.

Notes on this clone: Gene names are mouse gene names. The CDR3 end is not reached by the read, which stops 4 residues before it; the germline J gene fills it in. Additional DNA sequences in this sample encode the identical CDR3. This chain connects TRBV12-1 to TRBJ2-2; the match to TRBD2 covers 8 bases. Trimming cost V 0 bases and J 2 bases; bases outside gene matches: 1. Germline V gene lookup returns CDR1 SGHSN and CDR2 HYEKVE. The length of the CDR3 is 15 residues. The CDR3 bases that were read are TGTGCCAGCTCTCTCCCTGGGGGGAACACCGGG. It encodes CASSLPGGNTG. The complete CDR3 reads CASSLPGGNTGQLYF.

This clone was seen more than once but under ten times. The gene names given are mouse names. Read coverage stops 4 residues before the CDR3 terminus; the germline J gene supplies the remainder. At the DNA level, this CDR3 is encoded by other sequences in the same sample as well. The rearrangement links TRBV19 to TRBJ2-1; 11 positions agree with TRBD2. This CDR3 contains 14 residues. Germline CDR1 and CDR2: FNHDT and SITEND (reference sequence). The ends lost 5 bases at V and 6 bases at J; junction bases unmatched: 4. CDR3 DNA (partial): TGTGCCAGCAGGACTGGGGGGGTTGGTGCT. Protein product: CASRTGGVGA. In full, the CDR3 is CASRTGGVGAEQFF.

On this clone: Mouse gene names and germline throughout. The missing CDR3 end, 4 residues past where the read stops, is filled in from the germline J gene. Different DNA sequences within this sample yield the same CDR3. The V gene is TRBV1, the J gene TRBJ2-7; no clear D. Trimming removed 3 bases at V and 2 bases at J, with 5 bases between. The CDR3 runs 12 residues. The germline CDR1 and CDR2 sequences are NSQYPW and LRSPGD (reference sequence). Partial CDR3 DNA: TGCACCTGCAGTGCCACAGCCTAT. This encodes CTCSATAY. The full CDR3 sequence reads CTCSATAYEQYF. Combining the CDR3 with reference TRBV1 and TRBJ2-7 gives the whole variable domain VTLLEQNPRWRLVPRGQAVNLRCILKNSQYPWMSWYQQDLQKQLQWLFTLRSPGDKEVKSLPGADYLATRVTDTELRLQVANMSQGRTLYCTCSATAYEQYFGPGTRLTVL.

This clone was picked up a small number of times. The germline and genes are mouse ones. The read terminates 4 residues ahead of where the CDR3 ends, so the germline J gene completes it. The chain uses TRBV5 and TRBJ2-7, with 7 bases fitting TRBD1. V trimming: 5 bases; J trimming: 0 bases; junction bases outside the gene matches: 1. Germline V gene data show CDR1 as LGHNA and CDR2 as YNLKQL (reference sequence). The CDR3 contains 13 residues. CDR3 sequence: CASSGDSSYEQYF. The CDR3 DNA, read in part, is TGTGCCAGCAGCGGGGACAGCTCCTAT.

Concerning this clone: Mouse gene names and germline throughout. The read terminates 4 residues ahead of where the CDR3 ends, so the germline J gene completes it. The same CDR3 also results from other DNA sequences found in this sample. The V gene is TRBV13-2, the J gene TRBJ2-5; 11 bases agree with TRBD2. CDR3 size: 15 residues. Germline lookup yields CDR1 NNHNN and CDR2 SYGAGS (reference sequence). Trimming at V came to 1 base and at J to 3 bases, leaving 1 base not matched to a gene. The sequenced CDR3 bases are TGTGCCAGCGGTGATCGGGACTGGGGGCAAGAC. This encodes CASGDRDWGQD. The full CDR3 protein is CASGDRDWGQDTQYF.

This clone was found a few times. The germline and genes are mouse ones. The missing CDR3 end, 4 residues past where the read stops, is filled in from the germline J gene. The J gene is TRBJ2-2, the V gene TRBV13-2; 7 positions match TRBD1. CDR3 length: 17 residues. The V segment lost 0 bases and the J segment 0 bases; nucleotides outside the gene matches: 5. Germline CDR1 is NNHNN and CDR2 is SYGAGS (reference sequence). The CDR3 bases that were read are TGTGCCAGCGGTGATGCATGGGACAGACCAAACACCGGG. Amino acid sequence: CASGDAWDRPNTG. In full, the CDR3 reads CASGDAWDRPNTGQLYF.

This clone was observed a few times. Genes here carry mouse names. The read terminates 4 residues before the CDR3 end, so the remaining end is supplied by the germline J gene. The gene calls are TRBV29 and TRBJ1-1; D uncertain. The CDR3 sequence is 11 residues long. Germline V lookup: CDR1 MSHET, CDR2 SYDVDS. CDR3 bases read: TGTGCTAGCAGTTTGAGGGTA. Residues: CASSLRV. The CDR3 in full is CASSLRVEVFF.